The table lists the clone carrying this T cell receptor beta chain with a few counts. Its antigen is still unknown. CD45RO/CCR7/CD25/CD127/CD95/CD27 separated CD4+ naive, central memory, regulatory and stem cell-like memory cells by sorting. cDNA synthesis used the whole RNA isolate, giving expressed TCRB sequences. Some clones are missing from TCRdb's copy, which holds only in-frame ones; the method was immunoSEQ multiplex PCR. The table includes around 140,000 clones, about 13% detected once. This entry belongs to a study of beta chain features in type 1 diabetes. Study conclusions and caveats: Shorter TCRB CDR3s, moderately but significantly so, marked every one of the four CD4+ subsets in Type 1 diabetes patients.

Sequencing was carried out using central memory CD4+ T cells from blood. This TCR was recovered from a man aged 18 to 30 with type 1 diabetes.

CDR3 sequence: CASSPWGLNEQFF. CDR3 nucleotide sequence: TGTGCCAGCAGCCCCTGGGGGTTGAATGAGCAGTTCTTC. The V and J genes are TRBV14 and TRBJ2-1, with D perhaps matching TRBD1 or TRBD2 (5 bases each). The CDR3 contains 13 residues. Germline CDR1 is SGHDN and CDR2 is FVKESK. V was pared by 4 bases and J by 7 bases, with 11 bases between. Full variable domain (rest looked up from reference TRBV14 and TRBJ2-1): EAGVTQFPSHSVIEKGQTVTLRCDPISGHDNLYWYRRVMGKEIKFLLHFVKESKQDESGMPNNRFLAERTGGTYSTLKVQPAELEDSGVYFCASSPWGLNEQFFGPGTRLTVL.